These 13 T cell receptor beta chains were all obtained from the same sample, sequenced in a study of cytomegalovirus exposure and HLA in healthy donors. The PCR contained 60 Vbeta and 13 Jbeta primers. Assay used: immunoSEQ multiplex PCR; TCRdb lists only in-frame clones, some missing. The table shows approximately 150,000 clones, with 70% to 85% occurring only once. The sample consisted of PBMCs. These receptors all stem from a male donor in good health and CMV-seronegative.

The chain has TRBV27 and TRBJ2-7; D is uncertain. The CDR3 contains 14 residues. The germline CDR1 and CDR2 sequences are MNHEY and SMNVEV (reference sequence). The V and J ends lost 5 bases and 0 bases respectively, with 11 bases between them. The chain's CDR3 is CASSEESSSYEQYF. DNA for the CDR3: TGTGCCAGCAGTGAGGAGAGTTCCTCCTACGAGCAGTACTTC.

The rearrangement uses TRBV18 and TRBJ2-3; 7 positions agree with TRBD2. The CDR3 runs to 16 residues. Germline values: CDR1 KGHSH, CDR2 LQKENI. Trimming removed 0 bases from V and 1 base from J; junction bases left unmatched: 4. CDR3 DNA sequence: TGTGCCAGCTCACCACCGGTCGCGGGAGGCACAGATACGCAGTATTTT. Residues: CASSPPVAGGTDTQYF.

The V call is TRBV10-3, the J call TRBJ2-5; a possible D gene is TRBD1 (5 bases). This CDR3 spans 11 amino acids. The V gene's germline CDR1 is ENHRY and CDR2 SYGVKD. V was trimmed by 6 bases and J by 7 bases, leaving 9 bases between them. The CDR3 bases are TGTGCCATCAGCCAGCAGGGGACCCAGTACTTC. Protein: CAISQQGTQYF.

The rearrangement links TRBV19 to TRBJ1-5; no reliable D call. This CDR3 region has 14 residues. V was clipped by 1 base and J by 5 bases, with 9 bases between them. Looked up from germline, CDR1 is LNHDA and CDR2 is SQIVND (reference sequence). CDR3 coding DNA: TGTGCCAGTAGTATAGGTGGGAGGTATCAGCCCCAGCATTTT. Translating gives CASSIGGRYQPQHF.

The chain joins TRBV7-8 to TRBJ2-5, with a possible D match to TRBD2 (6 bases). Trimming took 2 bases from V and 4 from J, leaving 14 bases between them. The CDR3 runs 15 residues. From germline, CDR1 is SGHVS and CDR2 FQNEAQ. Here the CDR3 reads CASSLHQRERETQYF. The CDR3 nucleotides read TGTGCCAGCAGCTTACATCAACGGGAGAGAGAGACCCAGTACTTC.

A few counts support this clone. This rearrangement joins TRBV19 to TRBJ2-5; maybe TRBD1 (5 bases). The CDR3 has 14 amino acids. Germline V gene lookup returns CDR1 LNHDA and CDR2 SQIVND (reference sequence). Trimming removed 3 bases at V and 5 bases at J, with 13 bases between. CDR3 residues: CASSIAAGWETQYF. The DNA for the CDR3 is TGTGCCAGTAGTATTGCGGCAGGGTGGGAGACCCAGTACTTC.

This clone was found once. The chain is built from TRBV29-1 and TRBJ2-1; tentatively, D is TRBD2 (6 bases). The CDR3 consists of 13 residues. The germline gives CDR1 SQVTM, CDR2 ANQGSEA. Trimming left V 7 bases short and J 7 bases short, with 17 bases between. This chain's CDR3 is CSGLQEGGNEQFF. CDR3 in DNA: TGCAGCGGGCTACAGGAAGGAGGGAATGAGCAGTTCTTC.

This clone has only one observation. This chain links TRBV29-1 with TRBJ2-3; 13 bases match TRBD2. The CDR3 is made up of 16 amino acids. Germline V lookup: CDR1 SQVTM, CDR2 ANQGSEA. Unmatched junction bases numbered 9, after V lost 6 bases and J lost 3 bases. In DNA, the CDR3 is TGCAGCGTCGGCGGACTAGCGGGAGTTTTGACAGATACGCAGTATTTT. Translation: CSVGGLAGVLTDTQYF.

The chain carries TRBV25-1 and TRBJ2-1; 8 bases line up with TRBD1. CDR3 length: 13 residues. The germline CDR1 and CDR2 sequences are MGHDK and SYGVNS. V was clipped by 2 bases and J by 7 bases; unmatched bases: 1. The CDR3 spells CASSETGGNEQFF. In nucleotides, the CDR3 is TGTGCCAGCAGTGAAACAGGGGGTAATGAGCAGTTCTTC.

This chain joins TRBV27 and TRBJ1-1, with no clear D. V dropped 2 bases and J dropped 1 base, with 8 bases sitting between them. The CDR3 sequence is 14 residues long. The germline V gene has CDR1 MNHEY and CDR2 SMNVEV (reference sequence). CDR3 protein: CASSLVYSNTEAFF. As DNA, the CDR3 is TGTGCCAGCAGTTTAGTATATTCGAACACTGAAGCTTTCTTT.

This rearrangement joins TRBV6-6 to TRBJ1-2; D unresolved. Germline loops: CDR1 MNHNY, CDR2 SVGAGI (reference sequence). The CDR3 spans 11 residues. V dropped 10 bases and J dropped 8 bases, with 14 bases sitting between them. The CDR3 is CATELFEGYTF. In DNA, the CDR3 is TGTGCCACCGAACTCTTTGAAGGCTACACCTTC.

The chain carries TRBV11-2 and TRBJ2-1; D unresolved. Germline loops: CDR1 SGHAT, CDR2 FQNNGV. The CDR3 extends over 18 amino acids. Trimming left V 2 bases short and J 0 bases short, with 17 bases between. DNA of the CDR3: TGTGCCAGCAGCTTAACGGTTTTTACCGCTAGCTCCTACAATGAGCAGTTCTTC. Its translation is CASSLTVFTASSYNEQFF.

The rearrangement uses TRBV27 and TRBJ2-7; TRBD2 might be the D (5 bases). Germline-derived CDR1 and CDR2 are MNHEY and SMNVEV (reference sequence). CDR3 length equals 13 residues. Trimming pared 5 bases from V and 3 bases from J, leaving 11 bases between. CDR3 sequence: CASSPRGSYEQYF. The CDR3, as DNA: TGTGCCAGCAGTCCCCGGGGTAGCTACGAGCAGTACTTC.